Shown below are 7 T cell receptor beta chains from a single sample sequenced in a study of response to subunit inactivated influenza vaccine. MiXCR was run by TCRdb on the RT-PCR reads, yielding one entry per CDR3 protein. The sample holds about 700,000 distinct CDR3 sequences, approximately 15% seen once. The sample was PBMCs from blood, taken 14 to 15 days before vaccination. The origin of the receptors is a man between 50 and 59 years old who received an inactivated influenza vaccine.

This clonotype was counted a few times. The chain combines TRBV7-9 with TRBJ2-5; no clear D gene. This CDR3 comprises 17 residues. The germline V gene has CDR1 SEHNR and CDR2 FQNEAQ (reference sequence). Trimming stripped 5 bases from V and 5 bases from J, with 24 bases between. The CDR3 sequence is CASSPPDAAAHLETQYF. In DNA, the CDR3 is TGTGCCAGCAGCCCCCCTGATGCGGCGGCCCACCTGGAGACCCAGTACTTC.

J is TRBJ2-7 and V is TRBV13; D gene uncertain. Trimming left V 0 bases short and J 3 bases short, with 9 bases between. The CDR3 is made up of 14 amino acids. Germline loops: CDR1 PRHDT, CDR2 FYEKMQ (reference sequence). The CDR3 coding sequence is TGTGCCAGCAGCTTAGGCGGGCGGAACTACGAGCAGTACTTC. This translates into CASSLGGRNYEQYF.

This chain uses TRBV5-1 with TRBJ2-2; no reliable D call. This CDR3 is built from 14 residues. Germline V gene sequence: CDR1 SGHRS, CDR2 YFSETQ. V was pared by 4 bases and J by 7 bases, with 14 bases between. The CDR3 DNA follows: TGCGCCAGCAGCCCCCCCTCAGATCGCGGGGAGCTGTTTTTT. Its protein product is CASSPPSDRGELFF.

This sequence joins TRBV27 and TRBJ1-1, with no clear D. CDR1 is MNHEY, CDR2 SMNVEV, per germline (reference sequence). V was trimmed by 0 bases and J by 6 bases, leaving 14 bases between them. The CDR3 is 15 residues long. CDR3 sequence (DNA): TGTGCCAGCAGTTTATCGAAGCGGGCGGCCCCTGAAGCTTTCTTT. It yields the protein CASSLSKRAAPEAFF.

This chain joins TRBV6-6 and TRBJ2-2; possibly TRBD2 for D (5 bases). CDR1 MNHNY and CDR2 SVGAGI come from the germline V gene (reference sequence). With 5 bases removed from V and 3 bases from J, the gap between germline ends came to 10 bases. The CDR3 is 14 amino acids. CDR3 sequence: CASSETGYTGELFF. The CDR3 DNA reads TGTGCCAGCAGTGAAACGGGGTACACCGGGGAGCTGTTTTTT.

This clonotype was seen ten or more times. CDR3 nucleotide sequence: TGTGCCAGCAGCTTCGAGTACAATGAGCAGTTCTTC. Translating it yields CASSFEYNEQFF. The chain links TRBV7-8 to TRBJ2-1; D gene unclear. The germline gives CDR1 SGHVS, CDR2 FQNEAQ. This CDR3 region has 12 residues. Trimming removed 3 bases from V and 4 bases from J, with 4 bases in between.

The V gene is TRBV27, the J gene TRBJ1-5, with TRBD1 as a possible D gene (5 bases). CDR1 and CDR2 (germline): MNHEY, SMNVEV (reference sequence). Trimming removed 6 bases from V and 0 bases from J, with 12 bases in between. The CDR3 spans 15 residues. CDR3 nucleotides: TGTGCCAGCAGCCCCAGGGCGTTTAGCAATCAGCCCCAGCATTTT. Protein: CASSPRAFSNQPQHF.